Following are 23 T cell receptor beta chains from one sample sequenced in a study of blood T cell repertoires in COVID-19 (dated by TCRdb to 2019 to 2021). The library was generated by the immunoSEQ multiplex PCR assay. TCRdb's version of the immuneACCESS table is confined to in-frame rearrangements and falls short of the full clone set. An unresolved V gene accounts for under half of the shortfall where checked; the remainder is of unknown origin. Across this sample there are 40,000 to 45,000 clones, with around 92% seen only once. Jointly, the top ten make up approximately 12% of the sample. The sequenced material came from peripheral blood. The receptor set was obtained from a human donor in a cohort sampled during active COVID-19.

This clone was observed once. This chain links TRBV4-2 with TRBJ2-5; 8 nucleotides agree with TRBD2. The germline V gene encodes CDR1 LGHNA and CDR2 YNFKEQ. J lost 2 bases, V lost 4 bases, and 6 bases had no gene match. This CDR3 comprises 15 residues. The CDR3 here is CASSPSGGGQETQYF. CDR3 in DNA: TGTGCCAGCAGCCCCTCAGGCGGGGGGCAAGAGACCCAGTACTTC.

The rearrangement uses TRBV7-9 and TRBJ1-2; D remains ambiguous. Trimming left V 5 bases short and J 0 bases short, with 7 bases between. Per germline, CDR1 SEHNR and CDR2 FQNEAQ (reference sequence). There are 13 residues in the CDR3. The CDR3 bases are TGTGCCAGCAGCCCGGGGACTAACTATGGCTACACCTTC. This sequence encodes CASSPGTNYGYTF. Full variable domain (missing parts from reference TRBV7-9 and TRBJ1-2): DTGVSQNPRHKITKRGQNVTFRCDPISEHNRLYWYRQTLGQGPEFLTYFQNEAQLEKSRLLSDRFSAERPKGSFSTLEIQRTEQGDSAMYLCASSPGTNYGYTFGSGTRLTVV.

V is TRBV24-1 and J is TRBJ2-2; 8 positions agree with TRBD1. Germline values: CDR1 KGHDR, CDR2 SFDVKD. After removal of 4 bases from V and 1 base from J, the junction contained 4 bases not matched to a gene. CDR3 length: 16 amino acids. CDR3 region: CATSESGTGNTGELFF. The CDR3 coding sequence is TGTGCCACCAGTGAGTCCGGGACAGGGAACACCGGGGAGCTGTTTTTT.

V usage is TRBV24-1 and J usage is TRBJ1-5; a possible D gene is TRBD1 (6 bases). Germline V gene sequence: CDR1 KGHDR, CDR2 SFDVKD. V lost 1 base and J 0 bases, leaving 15 bases between the germline ends. This CDR3 region has 18 residues. CDR3 amino acids: CATSDLAARDTSNQPQHF. The CDR3, as DNA: TGTGCCACCAGTGATTTAGCGGCTCGGGACACTAGCAATCAGCCCCAGCATTTT.

This rearrangement joins TRBV19 to TRBJ1-2; D is ambiguous. Germline lookup yields CDR1 LNHDA and CDR2 SQIVND (reference sequence). Between the trimmed V and J ends, which lost 5 bases and 4 bases, there was a span of 11 bases. The length of the CDR3 is 13 residues. This CDR3 is CASSRYTGYGYTF. The CDR3 coding sequence is TGTGCCAGTAGTCGCTACACGGGCTATGGCTACACCTTC. The whole variable domain, remainder taken from reference TRBV19 and TRBJ1-2, is DGGITQSPKYLFRKEGQNVTLSCEQNLNHDAMYWYRQDPGQGLRLIYYSQIVNDFQKGDIAEGYSVSREKKESFPLTVTSAQKNPTAFYLCASSRYTGYGYTFGSGTRLTVV.

The J gene is TRBJ2-2, the V gene TRBV3-1 (or the pseudogene TRBV3-2); maybe TRBD1 (5 bases). The germline gives CDR1 LGHDT, CDR2 YNNKEL (reference sequence). V lost 4 bases to trimming and J lost 1 base, with 10 bases between them. CDR3 length: 15 residues. CDR3 nucleotide sequence: TGTGCCAGCAGCCCCCGGACAAAGAACACCGGGGAGCTGTTTTTT. Translation gives CASSPRTKNTGELFF.

The CDR3: CASSHRAVGETYNSPLHF. For the CDR3, the DNA is TGTGCCAGCAGCCATCGGGCCGTCGGGGAGACCTATAATTCACCCCTCCACTTT. The rearrangement joins TRBV27 to TRBJ1-6; D gene uncertain. V gave up 6 bases and J gave up 2 bases, with 20 bases separating them. Germline CDR1 and CDR2: MNHEY and SMNVEV (reference sequence). The CDR3 runs to 18 residues.

This rearrangement joins TRBV7-9 to TRBJ2-1; D is possibly TRBD1 (6 bases). The CDR3 loop spans 16 amino acids. Germline V lookup: CDR1 SEHNR, CDR2 FQNEAQ (reference sequence). The V gene lost 5 bases and the J gene lost 6 bases, with 20 bases spanning the gap. CDR3 sequence (DNA): TGTGCCAGCAGCACCCCTACAGGGTTGGGGAGCAATGAGCAGTTCTTC. Its protein is CASSTPTGLGSNEQFF.

The gene calls are TRBV5-1 and TRBJ1-1; possible D gene TRBD1, 6 bases. The germline CDR1 and CDR2 sequences are SGHRS and YFSETQ. The CDR3 has 15 residues. The V gene lost 4 bases and the J gene lost 1 base, with 14 bases spanning the gap. CDR3 loop: CASSPRRGQNTEAFF. The CDR3 nucleotides read TGCGCCAGCAGCCCGCGAAGGGGACAGAACACTGAAGCTTTCTTT. Combining the CDR3 with reference TRBV5-1 and TRBJ1-1 gives the whole variable domain KAGVTQTPRYLIKTRGQQVTLSCSPISGHRSVSWYQQTPGQGLQFLFEYFSETQRNKGNFPGRFSGRQFSNSRSEMNVSTLELGDSALYLCASSPRRGQNTEAFFGQGTRLTVV.

CDR3 residues: CASSPLGGGKTEAFF. Here the CDR3 DNA reads TGCGCCAGCAGCCCGCTTGGGGGGGGCAAAACTGAAGCTTTCTTT. This chain joins TRBV5-1 and TRBJ1-1; weak D call: TRBD1 (6 bases). V was trimmed by 4 bases and J by 5 bases, leaving 18 bases between them. Germline V gene lookup returns CDR1 SGHRS and CDR2 YFSETQ. This CDR3 contains 15 residues. The whole variable domain, filled in from reference TRBV5-1 and TRBJ1-1, reads KAGVTQTPRYLIKTRGQQVTLSCSPISGHRSVSWYQQTPGQGLQFLFEYFSETQRNKGNFPGRFSGRQFSNSRSEMNVSTLELGDSALYLCASSPLGGGKTEAFFGQGTRLTVV.

The chain uses TRBV19 and TRBJ1-1, with D unresolved. Germline assignment: CDR1 LNHDA and CDR2 SQIVND (reference sequence). Trimming stripped 2 bases from V and 0 bases from J, with 7 bases between. This CDR3 is built from 14 residues. For the CDR3, the DNA is TGTGCCAGTAGTATACCAGGCATGAACACTGAAGCTTTCTTT. Translation: CASSIPGMNTEAFF.

V gene TRBV19 combines with J gene TRBJ1-1; D ambiguous. CDR1 is LNHDA and CDR2 is SQIVND in the germline V gene (reference sequence). The CDR3 sequence is 11 residues long. Deletions cut 5 bases from V and 5 bases from J, with 6 bases between. CDR3 sequence (DNA): TGTGCCAGTAGTTATCGGACTGAAGCTTTCTTT. This encodes CASSYRTEAFF. Based on the CDR3 plus reference TRBV19 and TRBJ1-1, the full variable domain is DGGITQSPKYLFRKEGQNVTLSCEQNLNHDAMYWYRQDPGQGLRLIYYSQIVNDFQKGDIAEGYSVSREKKESFPLTVTSAQKNPTAFYLCASSYRTEAFFGQGTRLTVV.

The chain links TRBV18 to TRBJ1-1; no reliable D call. The V gene's germline CDR1 is KGHSH and CDR2 LQKENI. V lost 2 bases and J lost 9, with 10 bases in between. This CDR3 spans 12 amino acids. CDR3: CASSPAVLQAFF. The CDR3 DNA reads TGTGCCAGCTCACCAGCGGTACTTCAAGCTTTCTTT.

This CDR3 reads CASSILAVNTGELFF. DNA of the CDR3: TGTGCCAGTAGTATTCTGGCGGTGAACACCGGGGAGCTGTTTTTT. The rearrangement joins TRBV19 to TRBJ2-2; D uncertain. V lost 3 bases and J lost 1, with 9 bases in between. The length of the CDR3 is 15 residues. Germline V gene lookup returns CDR1 LNHDA and CDR2 SQIVND (reference sequence).

The genes are TRBV5-1 and TRBJ1-4; the D is unclear. V lost 0 bases, J lost 8 bases, and 8 bases lay in between. This CDR3 is 13 amino acids long. Per the germline V gene, CDR1 is SGHRS and CDR2 is YFSETQ. CDR3 protein: CASSLGSGEKLFF. The CDR3 region has the DNA TGCGCCAGCAGCTTGGGGTCTGGCGAAAAACTGTTTTTT.

V is TRBV4-1 and J is TRBJ2-7, with 8 bases lining up with TRBD2. This CDR3 has 15 amino acids. Germline lookup yields CDR1 MGHRA and CDR2 YSYEKL. V gave up 4 bases and J gave up 3 bases; unmatched junction bases: 8. The CDR3 reads CASSPRQRGSYEQYF. DNA for the CDR3: TGCGCCAGCAGCCCGAGACAGCGGGGGAGCTACGAGCAGTACTTC.

The J gene is TRBJ1-4, the V gene TRBV2, with TRBD1 identical over 10 bases. V was clipped by 6 bases and J by 8 bases; unmatched bases: 6. Germline values: CDR1 SNHLY, CDR2 FYNNEI. This CDR3 has 14 amino acids. CDR3 loop: CASRPGTGEEKLFF. As DNA, the CDR3 is TGTGCCAGCAGGCCCGGGACAGGGGAGGAAAAACTGTTTTTT.

The chain couples TRBV6-1 to TRBJ1-2; D is possibly TRBD1 (5 bases). The CDR3 covers 17 residues. Germline V lookup: CDR1 MNHNS, CDR2 SASEGT. Trimming removed 2 bases at V and 0 bases at J, with 16 bases between. CDR3 DNA sequence: TGTGCCAGCAGTGAATCCCCGGGACTCATAGCTAACTATGGCTACACCTTC. This translates into CASSESPGLIANYGYTF.

This sequence joins TRBV9 and TRBJ2-3; a possible D gene is TRBD2 (5 bases). The V gene's germline CDR1 is SGDLS and CDR2 YYNGEE. The CDR3 spans 15 residues. The V end lost 4 bases, the J end lost 4 bases, and 16 bases lay between the germline ends. The CDR3 bases are TGTGCCAGCAGCCCGAGGGAGTTTCCGGCAGATACGCAGTATTTT. This codes for CASSPREFPADTQYF.

A single count supports this clone. The V gene is TRBV3-1 (or the pseudogene TRBV3-2), the J gene TRBJ2-4; 10 bases agree with TRBD1. The germline gives CDR1 LGHDT, CDR2 YNNKEL (reference sequence). The length of the CDR3 is 18 residues. V was pared by 2 bases and J by 6 bases, with 13 bases of the junction left unmatched. CDR3 nucleotide sequence: TGTGCCAGCAGCCAAAGGACAGGGGGATCCTTTGGGGGAAACATTCAGTACTTC. Translated: CASSQRTGGSFGGNIQYF.

This chain links TRBV5-6 with TRBJ2-3; TRBD2 matches at 12 bases. This CDR3 is built from 16 residues. J lost 14 bases, V lost 3 bases, and 16 bases had no gene match. Germline V lookup: CDR1 SGHDT, CDR2 YYEEEE. The CDR3 region has the DNA TGTGCCAGCAGCTCCTACTCTAGCGGGGGGGCGGGAAGGCCGTATTTT. Protein: CASSSYSSGGAGRPYF.

V gene TRBV19 combines with J gene TRBJ1-5; 9 positions agree with TRBD1. CDR1 is LNHDA, CDR2 SQIVND, per germline (reference sequence). The CDR3 sequence is 16 residues long. After removal of 0 bases from V and 5 bases from J, the junction contained 5 bases not matched to a gene. The CDR3, as DNA: TGTGCCAGTAGTATAGAACAGGGGGCTGGACATCAGCCCCAGCATTTT. This encodes CASSIEQGAGHQPQHF.

This clone was picked up a small number of times. CDR3 region: CASSDYRDINNEQFF. CDR3 DNA: TGTGCCAGCTCCGACTACCGGGACATCAACAATGAGCAGTTCTTC. This chain uses TRBV27 with TRBJ2-1, with D possibly TRBD1 on 6 matching bases. This CDR3 spans 15 amino acids. The V end was cut by 8 bases, the J end by 5 bases, with 19 bases between. In germline, CDR1 is MNHEY, CDR2 SMNVEV (reference sequence).